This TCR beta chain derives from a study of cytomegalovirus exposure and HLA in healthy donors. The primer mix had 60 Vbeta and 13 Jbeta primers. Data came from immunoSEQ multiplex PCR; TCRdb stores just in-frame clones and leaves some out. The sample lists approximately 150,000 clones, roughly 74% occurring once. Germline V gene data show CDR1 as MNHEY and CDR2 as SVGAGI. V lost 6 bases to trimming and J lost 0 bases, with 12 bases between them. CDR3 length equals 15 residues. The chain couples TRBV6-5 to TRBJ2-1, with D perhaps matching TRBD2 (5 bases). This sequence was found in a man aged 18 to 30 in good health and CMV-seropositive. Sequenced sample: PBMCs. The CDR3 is CASSPPGISYNEQFF. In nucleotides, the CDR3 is TGTGCCAGCAGCCCACCCGGGATCTCCTACAATGAGCAGTTCTTC.